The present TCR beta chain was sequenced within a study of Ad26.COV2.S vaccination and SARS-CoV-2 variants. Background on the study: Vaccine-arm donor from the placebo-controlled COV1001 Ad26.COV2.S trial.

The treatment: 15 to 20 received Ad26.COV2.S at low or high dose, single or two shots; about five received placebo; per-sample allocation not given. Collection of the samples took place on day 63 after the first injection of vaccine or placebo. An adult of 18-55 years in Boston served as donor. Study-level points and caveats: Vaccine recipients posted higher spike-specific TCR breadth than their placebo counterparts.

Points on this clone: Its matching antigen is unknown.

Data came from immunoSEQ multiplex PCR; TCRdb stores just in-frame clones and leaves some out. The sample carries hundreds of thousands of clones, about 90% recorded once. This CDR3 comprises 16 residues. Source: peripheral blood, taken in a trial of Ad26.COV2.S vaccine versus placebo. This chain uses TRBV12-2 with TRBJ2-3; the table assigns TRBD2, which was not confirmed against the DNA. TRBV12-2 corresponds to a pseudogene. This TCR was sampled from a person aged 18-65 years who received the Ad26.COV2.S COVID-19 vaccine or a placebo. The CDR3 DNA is TGTGCAAGTCGCTCCCGTTTGTCGGGGAACACAGATACGCAGTATTTT. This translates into CASRSRLSGNTDTQYF.